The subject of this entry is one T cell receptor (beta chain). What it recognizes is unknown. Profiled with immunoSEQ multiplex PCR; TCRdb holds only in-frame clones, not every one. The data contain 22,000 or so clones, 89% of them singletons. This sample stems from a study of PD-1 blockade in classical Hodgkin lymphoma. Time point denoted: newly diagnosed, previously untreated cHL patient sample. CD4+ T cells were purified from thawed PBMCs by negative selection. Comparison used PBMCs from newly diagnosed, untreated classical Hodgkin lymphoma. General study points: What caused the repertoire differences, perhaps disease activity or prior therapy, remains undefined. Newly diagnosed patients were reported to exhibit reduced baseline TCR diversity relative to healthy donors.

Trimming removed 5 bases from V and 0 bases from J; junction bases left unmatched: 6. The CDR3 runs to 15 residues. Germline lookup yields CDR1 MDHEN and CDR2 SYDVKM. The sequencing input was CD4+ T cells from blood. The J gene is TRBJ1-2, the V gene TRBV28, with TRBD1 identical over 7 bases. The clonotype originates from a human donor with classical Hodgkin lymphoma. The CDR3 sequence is CASSPTGLANYGYTF. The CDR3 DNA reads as TGTGCCAGCAGTCCGACAGGGCTAGCTAACTATGGCTACACCTTC.